One and the same sample provided the 25 T cell receptor beta chains below, sequenced in a study of radiotherapy plus CTLA-4 blockade in lung cancer. This table comes from immunoSEQ multiplex PCR, and its TCRdb copy is limited to in-frame clones, with some not included. The sample records tens of thousands of clones, about 79% being singletons. Sequenced material: peripheral blood, taken from a patient treated with radiotherapy plus ipilimumab. The origin of the receptors is a human donor with non-small cell lung cancer who had a partial response to radiotherapy plus ipilimumab. Some clones in this sample may be carry-over from other donors' samples.

The chain links TRBV6-1 to TRBJ1-2; a weak D match, TRBD1 (6 bases). The ends were cut back, 6 bases at V and 5 bases at J, with 16 bases in the middle. This CDR3 is 14 amino acids long. The germline V gene has CDR1 MNHNS and CDR2 SASEGT. For the CDR3, the DNA is TGTGCCAGCAGCCCGACGGGGCAGGGGTATGGCTACACCTTC. Amino acids: CASSPTGQGYGYTF.

The chain joins TRBV7-9 to TRBJ2-5; TRBD1 is a possible D gene (5 bases). The assigned J gene may be wrong: the sequence end matches TRBJ2-7 better. The CDR3 consists of 16 residues. Germline V lookup: CDR1 SEHNR, CDR2 FQNEAQ (reference sequence). The CDR3 loop is CASSRTHTRQSYEQYF. CDR3 bases: TGTGCCAGCAGCCGGACGCACACGCGACAGTCCTACGAGCAGTACTTC.

Of note for this clone: Its ends do not fully match the called genes, so a read error is possible. CDR3 in DNA: TGTGCCGGCAGTCCCAGCGGAGAAATCCATGAGCAGTTCTTC. It yields the protein CAGSPSGEIHEQFF. This chain links TRBV25-1 with TRBJ2-1; tentatively, D is TRBD2 (5 bases). This CDR3 region has 14 residues. Germline CDR1 MGHDK, CDR2 SYGVNS.

The chain is built from TRBV19 and TRBJ1-2; possible D gene TRBD1, 6 bases. The germline V gene encodes CDR1 LNHDA and CDR2 SQIVND (reference sequence). The CDR3 is 14 residues long. V lost 6 bases and J 7 bases, leaving 18 bases between the germline ends. The CDR3 region is CASSRQASYVGYTF. The CDR3 DNA sequence: TGTGCCAGTAGCCGACAGGCTTCTTATGTTGGCTACACCTTC.

This chain connects TRBV5-5 to TRBJ2-5; 12 nucleotides match TRBD2. V gave up 0 bases and J gave up 5 bases; unmatched junction bases: 11. The CDR3 covers 18 residues. Germline V gene data show CDR1 as SGHKS and CDR2 as YYEKEE (reference sequence). The CDR3 region has the DNA TGTGCCAGCAGCTTGGCCGGGCTAGCGGGAGGGCCTTGGGAGACCCAGTACTTC. It yields the protein CASSLAGLAGGPWETQYF.

The chain recombines TRBV30 with TRBJ2-1; TRBD2 matches at 7 bases. The junction had 4 bases not matched to a gene; V was cut back by 7 bases and J by 4 bases. Germline CDR1 and CDR2: GTSNPN and SVGIG (reference sequence). The CDR3 extends over 12 amino acids. The CDR3 nucleotides read TGTGCCTACGGACTAGAGTACAATGAGCAGTTCTTC. Translated, it gives CAYGLEYNEQFF.

This chain uses TRBV7-9 with TRBJ2-7, with D maybe TRBD1 (5 bases). V shed 5 bases and J shed 3 bases, with 11 bases lying between them. CDR1 SEHNR and CDR2 FQNEAQ come from the germline V gene (reference sequence). The CDR3 contains 13 residues. The CDR3 DNA sequence: TGTGCCAGCAGCAATAAAGACAGCTACGAGCAGTACTTC. Protein product: CASSNKDSYEQYF.

The gene calls are TRBV6-5 and TRBJ2-7; TRBD2 agrees at 9 bases. This CDR3 contains 15 residues. Trimming removed 4 bases from V and 6 bases from J; junction bases left unmatched: 10. Germline V lookup: CDR1 MNHEY, CDR2 SVGAGI. The CDR3 region has the DNA TGTGCCAGCAGTTTGACTAGCGGCCAGGCTACCGAGCAGTACTTC. Protein: CASSLTSGQATEQYF.

CDR3 sequence: CASSLRGESTQYF. CDR3 coding DNA: TGTGCCAGCAGCCTACGGGGGGAGTCTACGCAGTATTTT. The chain has TRBV28 and TRBJ2-3; 7 nucleotides agree with TRBD2. CDR3 size: 13 residues. J gave up 8 bases and V 6 bases, and 8 bases lay outside the gene matches. Germline CDR1 and CDR2: MDHEN and SYDVKM.

This clone was observed a handful of times. The V gene is TRBV9, the J gene TRBJ1-4; 10 bases match TRBD1. V was pared by 3 bases and J by 7 bases, with 3 bases of the junction left unmatched. The CDR3 extends over 14 amino acids. Looked up from germline, CDR1 is SGDLS and CDR2 is YYNGEE. The CDR3 here is CASSGTGGGEKLFF. The CDR3 DNA sequence: TGTGCCAGCAGCGGGACAGGGGGGGGTGAAAAACTGTTTTTT.

The chain recombines TRBV5-1 with TRBJ2-3; 7 bases map to TRBD2. The V and J ends lost 2 bases and 3 bases, in that order; junction bases with no gene match: 6. CDR3 length: 15 amino acids. CDR1 SGHRS and CDR2 YFSETQ come from the germline V gene. This chain's CDR3 is CASSFVAGVTDTQYF. CDR3 in DNA: TGCGCCAGCAGCTTTGTTGCGGGGGTTACAGATACGCAGTATTTT.

The chain couples TRBV29-1 to TRBJ2-2, with TRBD2 identical over 7 bases. CDR3 size: 13 residues. Germline V gene lookup returns CDR1 SQVTM and CDR2 ANQGSEA. J gave up 6 bases and V 6 bases, and 7 bases lay outside the gene matches. The CDR3 spells CSVRETSPGELFF. In DNA form, the CDR3 reads TGCAGCGTCCGAGAGACTAGCCCCGGGGAGCTGTTTTTT.

Turning to this clone: Sequence at one end of the junction differs from germline and may be a read error. V is TRBV11-2 and J is TRBJ2-7; 7 bases line up with TRBD1. The CDR3 loop spans 15 amino acids. The V gene's germline CDR1 is SGHAT and CDR2 FQNNGV. The CDR3 coding sequence is TGTGTCAGCAGCCCCCGGACAGGCTACTCCTACGAGCAGTACTTC. Translated: CVSSPRTGYSYEQYF.

The V and J genes are TRBV5-4 and TRBJ1-5; 8 nucleotides agree with TRBD1. The V gene end was trimmed by 4 bases and the J gene end by 0 bases; junction bases not matched to a gene: 6. CDR1 and CDR2 (germline): SGHNT, YYREEE (reference sequence). The CDR3 extends over 16 amino acids. The CDR3 sequence: CASSLGQGDSNQPQHF. The CDR3 DNA reads as TGTGCCAGCAGCCTTGGACAGGGTGATAGCAATCAGCCCCAGCATTTT.

The rearrangement links TRBV7-2 to TRBJ2-1; D possibly corresponds to TRBD2 (7 bases). Germline V gene sequence: CDR1 SGHTA, CDR2 FQGNSA. V was trimmed by 1 base and J by 10 bases, leaving 17 bases between them. The length of the CDR3 is 15 residues. In nucleotides, the CDR3 is TGTGCCAGCAGCTTAGAGGGGGGGAGAATGAGGGAGCAGTTCTTC. It translates to CASSLEGGRMREQFF.

This chain connects TRBV27 to TRBJ2-7; no definite D call. This CDR3 contains 13 residues. Looked up from germline, CDR1 is MNHEY and CDR2 is SMNVEV (reference sequence). V was shortened by 0 bases and J by 6 bases, with 9 bases between the two germline ends. CDR3 residues: CASSLSLGFEQYF. Here the CDR3 DNA reads TGTGCCAGCAGTTTATCGCTCGGGTTCGAGCAGTACTTC.

The chain combines TRBV7-3 with TRBJ2-7; 8 bases are shared with TRBD1. V lost 2 bases to trimming and J lost 3 bases; unmatched junction nucleotides: 6. Germline assignment: CDR1 SGHTA and CDR2 FQGTGA. This CDR3 comprises 15 residues. The CDR3 spells CASSLSQGAGYEQYF. The CDR3 DNA is TGTGCCAGCAGCTTATCCCAGGGGGCAGGCTACGAGCAGTACTTC.

The chain recombines TRBV2 with TRBJ2-2; D is perhaps TRBD1 (6 bases). The germline CDR1 and CDR2 sequences are SNHLY and FYNNEI. The V gene lost 4 bases and the J gene lost 2 bases, with 17 bases spanning the gap. The CDR3 loop spans 17 amino acids. The CDR3 reads CASSGPRDTENTGELFF. In DNA, the CDR3 is TGTGCCAGCAGTGGACCTAGGGACACCGAAAACACCGGGGAGCTGTTTTTT.

The rearrangement uses TRBV2 and TRBJ2-3; 9 bases are shared with TRBD1. The germline V gene has CDR1 SNHLY and CDR2 FYNNEI. V shed 4 bases and J 1 base; nucleotides not matched to a gene: 3. This CDR3 is built from 15 residues. This CDR3 reads CASSGRTGGTDTQYF. In DNA form, the CDR3 reads TGTGCCAGCAGTGGCCGGACAGGGGGCACAGATACGCAGTATTTT.

J is TRBJ1-3 and V is TRBV9; perhaps TRBD1 as D (6 bases). V lost 3 bases, J lost 4 bases, and 17 bases lay in between. The CDR3 is made up of 16 amino acids. Germline V gives CDR1 SGDLS, CDR2 YYNGEE. The CDR3, as DNA: TGTGCCAGCAGCGGCCAGGGGAGCACAGCCGGAAACACCATATATTTT. Encoded protein: CASSGQGSTAGNTIYF.

In the case of this clone: Other nucleotide sequences in the sample specify the same CDR3. The V and J genes are TRBV6-1 and TRBJ1-3, with D perhaps TRBD1 (5 bases). Germline lookup yields CDR1 MNHNS and CDR2 SASEGT. There are 13 residues in the CDR3. V shed 5 bases and J shed 4 bases, with 9 bases lying between them. In DNA form, the CDR3 reads TGTGCCAGCAGTTCAGGGTTCGGAAACACCATATATTTT. Amino acids: CASSSGFGNTIYF.

The V gene is TRBV28, the J gene TRBJ1-5; maybe TRBD1 (6 bases). The germline CDR1 and CDR2 sequences are MDHEN and SYDVKM. The CDR3 spans 13 residues. Between the trimmed V and J ends, which lost 6 bases and 7 bases, there was a span of 13 bases. This CDR3 is CASRVLTGQPQHF. Here the CDR3 DNA reads TGTGCCAGCAGGGTCCTTACAGGGCAGCCCCAGCATTTT. The full variable domain, its missing parts supplied by reference TRBV28 and TRBJ1-5, is DVKVTQSSRYLVKRTGEKVFLECVQDMDHENMFWYRQDPGLGLRLIYFSYDVKMKEKGDIPEGYSVSREKKERFSLILESASTNQTSMYLCASRVLTGQPQHFGDGTRLSIL.

V is TRBV5-8 and J is TRBJ1-5; D remains ambiguous. CDR3 size: 15 residues. V was shortened by 0 bases and J by 4 bases, with 11 bases between the two germline ends. CDR1 is SGHTS, CDR2 YDEGEE, per germline. CDR3 coding DNA: TGTGCCAGCAGCTTGGGGGCCCAAAGGAATCAGCCCCAGCATTTT. It is translated as CASSLGAQRNQPQHF. The complete variable domain, with remaining parts taken from reference TRBV5-8 and TRBJ1-5, reads EAGVTQSPTHLIKTRGQQATLRCSPISGHTSVYWYQQALGLGLQFLLWYDEGEERNRGNFPPRFSGRQFPNYSSELNVNALELEDSALYLCASSLGAQRNQPQHFGDGTRLSIL.

V and J are TRBV2 and TRBJ2-2, with 7 bases identical to TRBD2. CDR3 size: 17 residues. V shed 7 bases and J 0 bases; nucleotides not matched to a gene: 11. CDR1 and CDR2 (germline): SNHLY, FYNNEI. This chain's CDR3 is CASTSGGVKPNTGELFF. CDR3 coding DNA: TGTGCCAGCACCTCGGGGGGTGTAAAACCGAACACCGGGGAGCTGTTTTTT. The entire variable domain, with the rest obtained from reference TRBV2 and TRBJ2-2, is as follows: EPEVTQTPSHQVTQMGQEVILRCVPISNHLYFYWYRQILGQKVEFLVSFYNNEISEKSEIFDDQFSVERPDGSNFTLKIRSTKLEDSAMYFCASTSGGVKPNTGELFFGEGSRLTVL.

This clone was detected once. The rearrangement links TRBV5-6 to TRBJ1-6; 7 bases line up with TRBD1. CDR1 is SGHDT, CDR2 YYEEEE, per germline. V trimming: 0 bases; J trimming: 7 bases; junction bases outside the gene matches: 10. This CDR3 has 17 residues. The CDR3 nucleotides are TGTGCCAGCAGCTTGGACCCCCGACAGGGTAGGAATTCACCCCTCCACTTT. Residues: CASSLDPRQGRNSPLHF.